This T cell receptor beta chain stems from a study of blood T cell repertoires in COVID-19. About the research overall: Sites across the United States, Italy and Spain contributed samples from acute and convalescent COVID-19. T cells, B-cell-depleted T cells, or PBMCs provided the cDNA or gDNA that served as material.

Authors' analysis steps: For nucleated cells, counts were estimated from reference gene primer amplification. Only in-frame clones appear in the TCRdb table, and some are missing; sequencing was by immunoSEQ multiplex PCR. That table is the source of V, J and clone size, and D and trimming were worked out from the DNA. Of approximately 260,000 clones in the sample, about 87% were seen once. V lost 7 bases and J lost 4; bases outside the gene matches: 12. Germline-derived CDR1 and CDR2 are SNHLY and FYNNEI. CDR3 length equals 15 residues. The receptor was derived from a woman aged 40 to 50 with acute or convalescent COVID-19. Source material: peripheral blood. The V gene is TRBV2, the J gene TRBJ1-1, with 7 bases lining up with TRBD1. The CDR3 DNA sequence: TGTGCCAGCATCTCCCCGGGACAGACGGGCACTGAAGCTTTCTTT. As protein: CASISPGQTGTEAFF.